The clone carrying this T cell receptor (beta chain) was detected many times. What it binds is not known. Original analysis: CDR3 differences across clinicopathological groups were used to build a distant-metastasis classifier for papillary thyroid cancer. TCRdb re-analyzed the PCR reads using MiXCR. The V and J calls come from TCRdb's annotation, not from the publication. This table holds approximately 32,000 clones, 20% to 25% found once. These data belong to a study of metastatic and nonmetastatic thyroid tumors. Patients were all untreated before their thyroid surgery. Findings of the study overall: In blood and tumor, TCR beta diversity was reportedly significantly higher in malignant thyroid tumors than in benign nodules.

The CDR3 consists of 19 residues. The germline V gene has CDR1 SGHTA and CDR2 FQGTGA. With 0 bases removed from V and 2 bases from J, the gap between germline ends came to 21 bases. The sequenced sample consisted of tumor tissue. V is TRBV7-3 and J is TRBJ2-3, with D maybe TRBD2 (6 bases). The clonotype comes from a male donor with papillary thyroid cancer or a benign thyroid nodule (not recorded which). Some clones in this sample may be carry-over from other donors' samples. Here the CDR3 reads CASSLTGFRAGLVTDTQYF. As DNA, the CDR3 is TGTGCCAGCAGCTTAACGGGGTTTCGGGCGGGGTTGGTCACAGATACGCAGTATTTT.